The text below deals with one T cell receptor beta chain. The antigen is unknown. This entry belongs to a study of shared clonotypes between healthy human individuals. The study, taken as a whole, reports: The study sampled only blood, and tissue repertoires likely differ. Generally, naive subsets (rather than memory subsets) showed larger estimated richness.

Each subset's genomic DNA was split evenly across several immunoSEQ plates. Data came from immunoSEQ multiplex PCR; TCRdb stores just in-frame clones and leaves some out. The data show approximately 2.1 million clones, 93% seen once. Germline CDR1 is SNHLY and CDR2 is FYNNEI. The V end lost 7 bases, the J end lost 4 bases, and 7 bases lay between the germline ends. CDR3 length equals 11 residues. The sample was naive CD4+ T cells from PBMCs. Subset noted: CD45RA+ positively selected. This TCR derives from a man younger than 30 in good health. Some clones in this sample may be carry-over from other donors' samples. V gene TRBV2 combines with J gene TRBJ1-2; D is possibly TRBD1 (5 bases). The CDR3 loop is CASKDTYGYTF. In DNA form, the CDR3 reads TGTGCCAGCAAGGACACCTATGGCTACACCTTC.